The 17 T cell receptor beta chains listed next were all sequenced from one sample in a study of T cell responses to AZD1222 COVID-19 vaccine (dated by TCRdb to 2020 to 2023). The receptor library was made with the immunoSEQ multiplex PCR assay. The source is immuneACCESS, and TCRdb retained only in-frame sequences with V and J called. Part of the clones is not carried over; for the studies checked, unresolved V genes explain less than half of this, and the remainder is unexplained. The sample has about 180,000 clones on record, roughly 88% of them singletons. The ten largest clones add up to approximately 8% of the sample. The meaning of the sample's time point label: baseline before first vaccination. The starting material was peripheral blood, obtained on day 0 of AZD1222 vaccination. The receptors were gathered from an adult in good health.

This clone was picked up one time. The J gene is TRBJ2-7, the V gene TRBV6-5; 8 bases agree with TRBD1. Trimming cost V 6 bases and J 1 base; bases outside gene matches: 5. CDR1 and CDR2 from the germline V gene are MNHEY and SVGAGI. This CDR3 contains 14 residues. CDR3 bases: TGTGCCAGCAGGAACAGGGGGAGGTCCTACGAGCAGTACTTC. Translated: CASRNRGRSYEQYF.

The chain is built from TRBV3-1 (or the pseudogene TRBV3-2) and TRBJ2-7; D is uncertain. V lost 4 bases to trimming and J lost 1 base, with 11 bases between them. This CDR3 spans 14 amino acids. Germline V gene sequence: CDR1 LGHDT, CDR2 YNNKEL (reference sequence). CDR3 sequence: CASSPAGRSYEQYF. CDR3 DNA: TGTGCCAGCAGCCCGGCCGGACGGTCCTACGAGCAGTACTTC.

The chain combines TRBV28 with TRBJ1-1; tentatively, D is TRBD1 (6 bases). Germline CDR1 MDHEN, CDR2 SYDVKM. Trimming removed 6 bases at V and 1 base at J, with 12 bases between. This CDR3 comprises 14 residues. The CDR3 bases are TGTGCCAGCAGCGTCCCGGGACAGAACACTGAAGCTTTCTTT. This sequence encodes CASSVPGQNTEAFF.

The CDR3 nucleotides are TGTGCCAGCAGTTTATTAGTCAGGGCTTTTCACACCGGGGAGCTGTTTTTT. Translated, it gives CASSLLVRAFHTGELFF. The genes are TRBV28 and TRBJ2-2; perhaps TRBD1 as D (5 bases). Looked up from germline, CDR1 is MDHEN and CDR2 is SYDVKM. The CDR3 extends over 17 amino acids. Trimming removed 1 base from V and 3 bases from J, with 15 bases in between.

The V gene is TRBV28, the J gene TRBJ2-7; maybe TRBD2 (6 bases). V was cut by 2 bases and J by 6 bases, with 17 bases left in between. The CDR3 is 15 amino acids. Per germline, CDR1 MDHEN and CDR2 SYDVKM. This chain's CDR3 is CASSLGGEAPAEQYF. CDR3 DNA: TGTGCCAGCAGTTTAGGCGGGGAGGCCCCTGCCGAGCAGTACTTC.

This chain joins TRBV9 and TRBJ2-6; D unresolved. The CDR3 is made up of 15 amino acids. Germline values: CDR1 SGDLS, CDR2 YYNGEE. Trimming took 0 bases from V and 0 from J, leaving 4 bases between them. The CDR3 DNA follows: TGTGCCAGCAGCGTAGAGGGCTCTGGGGCCAACGTCCTGACTTTC. Translated: CASSVEGSGANVLTF.

The chain is built from TRBV6-5 and TRBJ1-2, with TRBD1 matching over 7 bases. The CDR3 runs to 13 residues. Trimming at V came to 7 bases and at J to 8 bases, leaving 10 bases not matched to a gene. CDR1 is MNHEY and CDR2 is SVGAGI in the germline V gene. The CDR3 bases are TGTGCCAGCACCCGACAGGGCCTGTACGGCTACACCTTC. It translates to CASTRQGLYGYTF.

J is TRBJ1-1 and V is TRBV10-3, with D perhaps TRBD1 (6 bases). The V end lost 0 bases, the J end lost 11 bases, and 22 bases lay between the germline ends. This CDR3 has 16 amino acids. The V gene's germline CDR1 is ENHRY and CDR2 SYGVKD. The DNA for the CDR3 is TGTGCCATCAGTGAGTCCGCCTGGACCAGGGGTTTAGTCGCTTTCTTT. Amino acid sequence: CAISESAWTRGLVAFF.

The chain employs TRBV3-1 (or the pseudogene TRBV3-2) and TRBJ1-6; no clear D gene. CDR1 and CDR2 from the germline V gene are LGHDT and YNNKEL (reference sequence). V gave up 4 bases and J gave up 9 bases, with 10 bases separating them. The CDR3 totals 13 residues. This CDR3 reads CASSLAGGSPLHF. DNA for the CDR3: TGTGCCAGCAGCCTAGCGGGAGGTTCACCCCTCCACTTT.

This chain uses TRBV6-4 with TRBJ2-5; 11 bases match TRBD1. Germline CDR1 and CDR2: MRHNA and SNTAGT. The CDR3 sequence is 15 residues long. The V gene end was trimmed by 3 bases and the J gene end by 2 bases; junction bases not matched to a gene: 2. The CDR3 loop is CASSEGQGGQETQYF. Here the CDR3 DNA reads TGTGCCAGCAGTGAGGGACAGGGGGGTCAAGAGACCCAGTACTTC.

The V call is TRBV28, the J call TRBJ1-6; tentatively, D is TRBD1 (5 bases). V was shortened by 7 bases and J by 13 bases, with 14 bases between the two germline ends. The CDR3 length is 12 residues. The germline CDR1 and CDR2 sequences are MDHEN and SYDVKM. Written as DNA, the CDR3 is TGTGCCAGCACGTACTCAGGGTCCCCCCTCCACTTT. Its protein product is CASTYSGSPLHF.

The chain links TRBV4-1 to TRBJ2-2, with 8 bases fitting TRBD2. The CDR3 is made up of 15 amino acids. Germline CDR1 and CDR2: MGHRA and YSYEKL. After removal of 4 bases from V and 3 bases from J, the junction contained 4 bases not matched to a gene. The CDR3 spells CASSPYGGDTGELFF. The CDR3 region has the DNA TGCGCCAGCAGCCCATACGGGGGGGACACCGGGGAGCTGTTTTTT.

V gene TRBV19 combines with J gene TRBJ1-1; D is unresolved. Trimming removed 7 bases from V and 8 bases from J, with 17 bases in between. The germline V gene has CDR1 LNHDA and CDR2 SQIVND (reference sequence). The CDR3 contains 13 residues. The CDR3 is CASTKRTLGEAFF. CDR3 DNA sequence: TGTGCCAGTACCAAACGAACCTTGGGGGAAGCTTTCTTT.

This chain links TRBV6-5 with TRBJ2-7; D gene unclear. From germline, CDR1 is MNHEY and CDR2 SVGAGI. This CDR3 spans 13 amino acids. V was clipped by 0 bases and J by 4 bases, with 7 bases between them. The CDR3 DNA follows: TGTGCCAGCAGTTACTCGAAAGAATACGAGCAGTACTTC. Amino acids: CASSYSKEYEQYF.

The rearrangement joins TRBV30 to TRBJ1-5, with D uncertain. The CDR3 totals 14 residues. The V and J ends lost 0 bases and 3 bases respectively, with 9 bases between them. Germline CDR1 GTSNPN, CDR2 SVGIG (reference sequence). CDR3 sequence: CAWSVGLYNQPQHF. The CDR3 region has the DNA TGTGCCTGGAGTGTCGGTCTTTACAATCAGCCCCAGCATTTT.

The chain combines TRBV6-1 with TRBJ2-7, with D unresolved. This CDR3 spans 15 amino acids. The germline gives CDR1 MNHNS, CDR2 SASEGT. V lost 1 base and J lost 3, with 13 bases in between. This CDR3 is CASSEGGPTYYEQYF. The CDR3 nucleotides are TGTGCCAGCAGTGAAGGTGGACCGACCTACTACGAGCAGTACTTC.

This clone occurred once. The chain carries TRBV6-5 and TRBJ2-5; 10 positions agree with TRBD2. Germline V gene sequence: CDR1 MNHEY, CDR2 SVGAGI. The CDR3 is 15 amino acids. The trim removed 4 bases at V and 5 bases at J, leaving 7 bases unmatched. CDR3 protein: CASSFWTSGGETQYF. CDR3 nucleotide sequence: TGTGCCAGCAGTTTCTGGACTAGCGGCGGGGAGACCCAGTACTTC.